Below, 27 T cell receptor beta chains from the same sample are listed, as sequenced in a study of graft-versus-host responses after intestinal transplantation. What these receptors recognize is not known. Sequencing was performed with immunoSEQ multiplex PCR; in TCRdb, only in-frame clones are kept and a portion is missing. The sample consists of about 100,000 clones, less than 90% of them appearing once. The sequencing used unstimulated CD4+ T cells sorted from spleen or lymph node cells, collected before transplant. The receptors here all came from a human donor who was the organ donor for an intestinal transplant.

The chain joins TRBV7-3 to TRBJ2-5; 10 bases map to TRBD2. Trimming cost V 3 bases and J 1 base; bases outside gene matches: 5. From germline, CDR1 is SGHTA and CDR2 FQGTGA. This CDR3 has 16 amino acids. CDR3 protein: CASSFELAGSQETQYF. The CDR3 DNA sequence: TGTGCCAGCAGCTTTGAACTAGCGGGGTCCCAAGAGACCCAGTACTTC.

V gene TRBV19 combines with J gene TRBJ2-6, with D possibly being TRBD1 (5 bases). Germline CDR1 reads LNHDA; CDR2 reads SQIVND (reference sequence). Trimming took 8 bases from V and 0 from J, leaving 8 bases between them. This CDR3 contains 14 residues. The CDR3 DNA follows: TGTGCCAGTGTAGACAGCTCTGGGGCCAACGTCCTGACTTTC. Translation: CASVDSSGANVLTF. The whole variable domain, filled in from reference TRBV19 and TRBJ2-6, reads DGGITQSPKYLFRKEGQNVTLSCEQNLNHDAMYWYRQDPGQGLRLIYYSQIVNDFQKGDIAEGYSVSREKKESFPLTVTSAQKNPTAFYLCASVDSSGANVLTFGAGSRLTVL.

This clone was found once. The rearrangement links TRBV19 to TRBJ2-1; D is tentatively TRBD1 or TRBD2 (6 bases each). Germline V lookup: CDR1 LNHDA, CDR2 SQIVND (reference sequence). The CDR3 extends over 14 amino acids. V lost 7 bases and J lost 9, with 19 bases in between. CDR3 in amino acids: CASIPTGAFGEQFF. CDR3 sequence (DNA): TGTGCCAGTATACCGACGGGGGCGTTCGGTGAGCAGTTCTTC.

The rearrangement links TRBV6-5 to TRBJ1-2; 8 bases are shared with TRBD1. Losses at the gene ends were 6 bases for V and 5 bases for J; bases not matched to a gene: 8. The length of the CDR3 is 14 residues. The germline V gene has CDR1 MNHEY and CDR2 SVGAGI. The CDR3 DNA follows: TGTGCCAGCAGGGTCACCGGGACAGGTTATGGCTACACCTTC. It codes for CASRVTGTGYGYTF.

The CDR3 DNA reads TGCGCCAGCGGATACCACTACAATGAGCAGTTCTTC. Translated, it gives CASGYHYNEQFF. The chain couples TRBV5-1 to TRBJ2-1; D is uncertain. The CDR3 is 12 amino acids. The germline CDR1 and CDR2 sequences are SGHRS and YFSETQ. The V gene lost 7 bases and the J gene lost 3 bases, with 8 bases spanning the gap. Filled out from reference TRBV5-1 and TRBJ2-1, the complete variable domain reads KAGVTQTPRYLIKTRGQQVTLSCSPISGHRSVSWYQQTPGQGLQFLFEYFSETQRNKGNFPGRFSGRQFSNSRSEMNVSTLELGDSALYLCASGYHYNEQFFGPGTRLTVL.

Written as DNA, the CDR3 is TGTGCCAGCAGCTTTGGGACAGGGGGCCTCCTCTCCTACGAGCAGTACTTC. It codes for CASSFGTGGLLSYEQYF. The rearrangement links TRBV7-9 to TRBJ2-7, with 12 bases that match TRBD1. CDR1 and CDR2 from the germline V gene are SEHNR and FQNEAQ (reference sequence). V was clipped by 3 bases and J by 0 bases; unmatched bases: 6. The CDR3 length is 17 residues.

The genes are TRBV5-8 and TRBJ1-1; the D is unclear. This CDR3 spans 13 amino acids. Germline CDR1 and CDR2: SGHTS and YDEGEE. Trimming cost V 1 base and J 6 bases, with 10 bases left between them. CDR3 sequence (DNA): TGTGCCAGCAGCTTGCTGGGATTCCCTGAAGCTTTCTTT. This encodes CASSLLGFPEAFF.

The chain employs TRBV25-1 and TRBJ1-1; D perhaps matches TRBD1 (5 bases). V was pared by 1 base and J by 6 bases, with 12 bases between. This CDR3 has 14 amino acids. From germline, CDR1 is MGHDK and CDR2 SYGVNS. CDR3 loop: CASSESVQGAEAFF. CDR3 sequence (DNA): TGTGCCAGCAGTGAATCGGTTCAGGGCGCTGAAGCTTTCTTT.

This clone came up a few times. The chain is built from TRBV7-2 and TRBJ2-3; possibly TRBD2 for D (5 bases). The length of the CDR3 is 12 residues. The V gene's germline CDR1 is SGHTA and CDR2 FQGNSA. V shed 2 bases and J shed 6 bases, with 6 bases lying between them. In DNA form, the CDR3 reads TGTGCCAGCAGCTTATGGGAGGATACGCAGTATTTT. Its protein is CASSLWEDTQYF.

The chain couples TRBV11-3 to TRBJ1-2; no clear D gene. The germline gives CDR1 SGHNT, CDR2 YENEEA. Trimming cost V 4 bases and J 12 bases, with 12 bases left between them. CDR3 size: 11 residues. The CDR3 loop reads CASSSPSAHTF. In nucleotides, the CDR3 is TGTGCCAGCAGCTCCCCGTCTGCCCACACCTTC.

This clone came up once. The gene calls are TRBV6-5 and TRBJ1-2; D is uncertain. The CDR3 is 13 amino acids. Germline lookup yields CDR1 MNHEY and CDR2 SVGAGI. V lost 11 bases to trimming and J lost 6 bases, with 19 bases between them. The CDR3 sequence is CAGKAEDRNGYTF. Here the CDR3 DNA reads TGTGCCGGCAAGGCAGAAGATAGGAATGGCTACACCTTC.

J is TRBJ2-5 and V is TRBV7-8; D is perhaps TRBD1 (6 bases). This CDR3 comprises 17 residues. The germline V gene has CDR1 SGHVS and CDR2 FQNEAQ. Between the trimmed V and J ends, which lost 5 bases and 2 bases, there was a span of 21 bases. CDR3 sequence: CASSSLRGRKTQETQYF. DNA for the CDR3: TGTGCCAGCAGCAGCCTCAGGGGACGGAAGACTCAAGAGACCCAGTACTTC.

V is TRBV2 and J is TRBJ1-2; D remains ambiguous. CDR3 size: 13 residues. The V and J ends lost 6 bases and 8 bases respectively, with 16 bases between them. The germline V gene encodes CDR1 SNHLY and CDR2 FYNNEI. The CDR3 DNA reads TGTGCCAGCAGGCTATCTCGGCCGGGAGGCTACACCTTC. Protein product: CASRLSRPGGYTF.

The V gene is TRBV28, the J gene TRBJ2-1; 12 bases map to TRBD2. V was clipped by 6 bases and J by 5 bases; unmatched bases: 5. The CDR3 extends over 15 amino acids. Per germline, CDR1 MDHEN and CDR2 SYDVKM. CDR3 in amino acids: CASRGGLAGHNEQFF. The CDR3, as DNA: TGTGCCAGCAGGGGGGGACTAGCGGGCCACAATGAGCAGTTCTTC.

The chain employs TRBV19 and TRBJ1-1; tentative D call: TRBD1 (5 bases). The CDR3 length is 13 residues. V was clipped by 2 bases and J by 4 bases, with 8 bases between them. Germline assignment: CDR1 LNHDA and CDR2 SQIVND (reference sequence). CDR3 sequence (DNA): TGTGCCAGTAGTATAATCGGGGGCACTGAAGCTTTCTTT. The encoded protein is CASSIIGGTEAFF. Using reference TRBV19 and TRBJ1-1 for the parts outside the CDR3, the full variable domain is DGGITQSPKYLFRKEGQNVTLSCEQNLNHDAMYWYRQDPGQGLRLIYYSQIVNDFQKGDIAEGYSVSREKKESFPLTVTSAQKNPTAFYLCASSIIGGTEAFFGQGTRLTVV.

This chain's CDR3 is CATSRGTGIAFF. Here the CDR3 DNA reads TGTGCCACCAGCAGGGGAACAGGGATTGCTTTCTTT. V gene TRBV15 combines with J gene TRBJ1-1; D may be TRBD1 (6 bases). The ends were cut back, 3 bases at V and 11 bases at J, with 13 bases in the middle. The CDR3 length is 12 residues. Germline assignment: CDR1 LNHNV and CDR2 YYDKDF (reference sequence).

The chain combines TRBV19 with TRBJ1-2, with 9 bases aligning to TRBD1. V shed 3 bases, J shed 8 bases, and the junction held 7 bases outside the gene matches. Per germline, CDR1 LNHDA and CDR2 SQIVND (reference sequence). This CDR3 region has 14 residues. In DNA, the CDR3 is TGTGCCAGTAGTATCCGGGACAGGGTGGGCGGCTACACCTTC. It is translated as CASSIRDRVGGYTF. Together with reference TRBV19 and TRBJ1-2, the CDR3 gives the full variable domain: DGGITQSPKYLFRKEGQNVTLSCEQNLNHDAMYWYRQDPGQGLRLIYYSQIVNDFQKGDIAEGYSVSREKKESFPLTVTSAQKNPTAFYLCASSIRDRVGGYTFGSGTRLTVV.

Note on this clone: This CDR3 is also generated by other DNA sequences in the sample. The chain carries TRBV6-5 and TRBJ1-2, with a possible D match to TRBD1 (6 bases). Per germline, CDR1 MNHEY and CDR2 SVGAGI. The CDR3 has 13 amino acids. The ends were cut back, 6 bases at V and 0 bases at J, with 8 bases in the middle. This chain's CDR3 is CASSRTANYGYTF. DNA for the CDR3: TGTGCCAGCAGCCGGACAGCTAACTATGGCTACACCTTC.

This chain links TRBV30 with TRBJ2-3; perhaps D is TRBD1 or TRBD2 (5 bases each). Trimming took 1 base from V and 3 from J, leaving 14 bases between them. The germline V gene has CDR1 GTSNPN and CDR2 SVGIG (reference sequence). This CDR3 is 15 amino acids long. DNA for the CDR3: TGTGCCTGGAGTGGAGGACAAAGAGGGACAGATACGCAGTATTTT. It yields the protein CAWSGGQRGTDTQYF.

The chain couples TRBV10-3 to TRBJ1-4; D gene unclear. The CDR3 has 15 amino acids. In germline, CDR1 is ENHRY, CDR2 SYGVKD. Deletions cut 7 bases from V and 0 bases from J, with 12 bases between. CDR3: CAIKEGGTTNEKLFF. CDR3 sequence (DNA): TGTGCCATCAAAGAGGGAGGAACAACTAATGAAAAACTGTTTTTT.

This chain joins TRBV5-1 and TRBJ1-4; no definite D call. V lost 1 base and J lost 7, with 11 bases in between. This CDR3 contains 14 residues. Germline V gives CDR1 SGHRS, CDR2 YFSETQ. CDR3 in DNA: TGCGCCAGCAGCTTGAGGGCAGAGGGTGAAAAACTGTTTTTT. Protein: CASSLRAEGEKLFF.

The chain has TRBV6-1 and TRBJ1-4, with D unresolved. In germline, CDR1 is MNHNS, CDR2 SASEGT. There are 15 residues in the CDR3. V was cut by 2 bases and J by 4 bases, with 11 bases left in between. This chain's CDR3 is CASSESGVGNEKLFF. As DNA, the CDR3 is TGTGCCAGCAGTGAATCCGGGGTGGGTAATGAAAAACTGTTTTTT.

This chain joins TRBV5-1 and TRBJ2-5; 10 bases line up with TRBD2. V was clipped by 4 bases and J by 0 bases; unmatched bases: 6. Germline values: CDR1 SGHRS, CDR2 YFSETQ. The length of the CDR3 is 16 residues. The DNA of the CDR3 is TGCGCCAGCAGCCCGAGCGGGGGGGTGAACCAAGAGACCCAGTACTTC. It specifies CASSPSGGVNQETQYF.

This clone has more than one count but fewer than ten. Here the CDR3 DNA reads TGCGCCAGCAGCTTGCAGGGGGGAGAAGGCTACACCTTC. Amino acid sequence: CASSLQGGEGYTF. The gene calls are TRBV5-1 and TRBJ1-2, with 7 bases identical to TRBD1. With 1 base clipped from V and 8 bases from J, the junction kept 5 bases outside the gene matches. This CDR3 comprises 13 residues. Per the germline V gene, CDR1 is SGHRS and CDR2 is YFSETQ.

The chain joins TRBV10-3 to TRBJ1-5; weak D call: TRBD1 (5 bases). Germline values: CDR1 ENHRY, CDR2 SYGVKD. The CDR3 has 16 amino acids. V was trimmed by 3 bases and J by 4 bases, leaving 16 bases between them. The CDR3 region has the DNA TGTGCCATCAGTGAACCGACTGTAGGGGTAAATCAGCCCCAGCATTTT. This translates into CAISEPTVGVNQPQHF.

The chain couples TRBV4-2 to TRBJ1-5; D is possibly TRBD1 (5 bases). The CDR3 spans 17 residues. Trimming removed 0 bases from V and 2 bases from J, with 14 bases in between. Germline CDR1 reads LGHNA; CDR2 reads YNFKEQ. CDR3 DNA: TGTGCCAGCAGCCAAGATGTTCGGGGGGAAGGCAATCAGCCCCAGCATTTT. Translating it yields CASSQDVRGEGNQPQHF.

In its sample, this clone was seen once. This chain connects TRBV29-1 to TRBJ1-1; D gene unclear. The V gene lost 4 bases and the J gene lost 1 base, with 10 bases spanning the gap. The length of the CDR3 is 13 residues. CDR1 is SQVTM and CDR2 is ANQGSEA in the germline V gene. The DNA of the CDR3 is TGCAGCGTTGGTGCAGGCCCGAACACTGAAGCTTTCTTT. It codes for CSVGAGPNTEAFF.